Listed below are T cell receptor beta chains from one sample, sequenced in a study of vaccination and CD4 T cells after COVID-19. TCRdb passed the PCR reads through MiXCR, listing each CDR3 protein once. The sample includes some 5,500 distinct CDR3 sequences, 41% of them seen just once. These receptors are not linked to any known antigen. The sample comprised CD4+ T cells from blood, cultured in vitro. The receptors derive from a human donor in good health. Both conserved end residues are part of each CDR3. The order of the fields is V gene, J gene, CDR3 protein.

V: TRBV7-2
J: TRBJ1-3
CDR3: CASSLGESGNTIYF

V: TRBV24-1
J: TRBJ2-5
CDR3: CATSDPSGGVAKTQYF

V: TRBV25-1
J: TRBJ1-3
CDR3: CASRRSSGNTIYF

V: TRBV20-1
J: TRBJ2-7
CDR3: CSASGGGGFSYEQYF

V: TRBV10-3
J: TRBJ2-3
CDR3: CAIRRGTSTDTQYF

V: TRBV20-1
J: TRBJ2-3
CDR3: CSARTSGTSTDTQYF

V: TRBV7-2
J: TRBJ2-7
CDR3: CASSLSGVYEQYF

V: TRBV15
J: TRBJ2-7
CDR3: CATSRDPGQGYEQYF

V: TRBV5-1
J: TRBJ1-2
CDR3: CASSLGTTGGYGYTF

V: TRBV20-1
J: TRBJ2-7
CDR3: CSARLITYEQYF

V: TRBV6-5
J: TRBJ2-7
CDR3: CASSYSTLAASYEQYF

V: TRBV7-9
J: TRBJ2-5
CDR3: CASSLTGPRGQETQYF

V: TRBV30
J: TRBJ1-1
CDR3: CAWRPPRAKNTEAFF

V: TRBV7-9
J: TRBJ1-2
CDR3: CASSQLRDRGFNYGYTF

V: TRBV7-9
J: TRBJ2-1
CDR3: CASSLISGGLLEQFF

V: TRBV7-2
J: TRBJ2-3
CDR3: CASSFNEEGWWSDTQYF

V: TRBV29-1
J: TRBJ1-2
CDR3: CSGGGQGNYGYTF

V: TRBV6-4
J: TRBJ1-3
CDR3: CASSDHLGQGGGNTIYF

V: TRBV7-6
J: TRBJ2-2
CDR3: CASSLSGGTGELFF

V: TRBV7-9
J: TRBJ1-2
CDR3: CASSLGAAGGYTF

V: TRBV20-1
J: TRBJ2-2
CDR3: CSASKTGPPNTGELFF

V: TRBV6-1
J: TRBJ1-1
CDR3: CASSVWNGGNTEAFF

V: TRBV5-1
J: TRBJ1-6
CDR3: CASSPRSGSSPLHF

V: TRBV7-2
J: TRBJ2-5
CDR3: CASSPDGAGGFQETQYF

V: TRBV12-3/TRBV12-4
J: TRBJ1-2
CDR3: CASTGRGYTF

V: TRBV4-2
J: TRBJ2-7
CDR3: CASSQDLAGGSYEQYF

V: TRBV20-1
J: TRBJ2-7
CDR3: CSAAGGGTSYEQYF

V: TRBV5-4
J: TRBJ1-5
CDR3: CASSLGGGSNQPQHF

V: TRBV2
J: TRBJ1-6
CDR3: CASSGFSYNSPLHF

V: TRBV19
J: TRBJ2-2
CDR3: CASRRTAGTGELFF

V: TRBV27
J: TRBJ1-6
CDR3: CASSLHGGDVAYNSPLHF

V: TRBV20-1
J: TRBJ2-1
CDR3: CSARGNEGTLRGNEQFF

V: TRBV5-4
J: TRBJ2-1
CDR3: CASSLDSGRAGEQFF

V: TRBV9
J: TRBJ1-1
CDR3: CASSVPPGSNTEAFF

V: TRBV28
J: TRBJ2-1
CDR3: CASSLRALKEQFF

V: TRBV6-5
J: TRBJ1-2
CDR3: CASSYSTGYGYTF

V: TRBV6-1
J: TRBJ1-1
CDR3: CASSDVLDSEAFF

V: TRBV27
J: TRBJ1-5
CDR3: CASSRSQGNQPQHF

V: TRBV18
J: TRBJ1-2
CDR3: CASSRDSANYGYTF

V: TRBV6-1
J: TRBJ2-5
CDR3: CASSVTGTGGTQYF

V: TRBV7-8
J: TRBJ2-7
CDR3: CASSSLGLAEYEQYF

V: TRBV5-1
J: TRBJ2-7
CDR3: CASSLEGGVPYEQYF

V: TRBV19
J: TRBJ1-2
CDR3: CASSIGQGNYGYTF

V: TRBV19
J: TRBJ1-2
CDR3: CATNPGRALDGYTF

V: TRBV30
J: TRBJ2-5
CDR3: CANRVRETQYF

V: TRBV19
J: TRBJ1-1
CDR3: CASIRTAIAGYAFF

V: TRBV19
J: TRBJ2-2
CDR3: CASSKGQGYTGELFF

V: TRBV7-2
J: TRBJ2-3
CDR3: CASSRGGTDTQYF

V: TRBV7-9
J: TRBJ2-7
CDR3: CASSLMQGSYEQYF

V: TRBV27
J: TRBJ1-2
CDR3: CASSRGQGDSSGYTF

V: TRBV20-1
J: TRBJ1-2
CDR3: CSAPTTFVNYGYTF

V: TRBV6-5
J: TRBJ1-2
CDR3: CASSYSRGREDGYTF

V: TRBV5-4
J: TRBJ2-7
CDR3: CASSPPGLAGGPYEQYF

V: TRBV19
J: TRBJ1-5
CDR3: CASSITRKLTVDSNQPQHF

V: TRBV11-2
J: TRBJ1-2
CDR3: CASSLVSVNYGYTF

V: TRBV7-2
J: TRBJ1-2
CDR3: CASSTKVYGYTF

V: TRBV30
J: TRBJ1-1
CDR3: CAWRDTFSGEGTEAFF